One and the same sample provided the 15 T cell receptor beta chains below, sequenced in a study of regulatory T cells in long-lasting Graves disease. Both iRepertoire HTBI primers and Arm-PCR of CDR3 regions were used to build the TCR beta libraries. TCRdb reprocessed the multiplex PCR reads via MiXCR and lists one record per CDR3 protein. The sample lists hundreds of thousands of distinct CDR3 sequences, roughly a sixth occurring once. Time point in this sample: newly diagnosed GD, antithyroid drugs for less than 3 months. PBMC RNA served as the TCR library source. The specimen was peripheral blood mononuclear cells (PBMCs), collected at new diagnosis, from a patient treated with antithyroid drugs. These receptors came from a female donor with Graves disease.

This clonotype was observed many times. V gene TRBV6-2 or TRBV6-3 combines with J gene TRBJ2-3, with D unclear. CDR3 length: 15 amino acids. V lost 7 bases to trimming and J lost 4 bases, with 18 bases between them. Germline V CDR1 and CDR2: MNHEY, SVGEGT. As DNA, the CDR3 is TGTGCCAGCATTTCGTCGAGCTCATGGGCAGATACGCAGTATTTT. Amino acid sequence: CASISSSSWADTQYF.

In this sample, this clonotype turned up many times. The V gene is TRBV16, the J gene TRBJ2-1; 9 bases are a match to TRBD2. This CDR3 comprises 18 residues. Germline lookup yields CDR1 KGHSY and CDR2 FQNENV. V lost 1 base to trimming and J lost 6 bases; unmatched junction nucleotides: 13. The CDR3 nucleotides read TGTGCCAGCAGCCAATTTCGCGGGAGGGGTACTGGTTTCAATGAGCAGTTCTTC. Its translation: CASSQFRGRGTGFNEQFF.

This clonotype was seen only a few times. The chain has TRBV27 and TRBJ2-7, with D possibly being TRBD2 (5 bases). With 4 bases removed from V and 2 bases from J, the gap between germline ends came to 9 bases. CDR1 MNHEY and CDR2 SMNVEV come from the germline V gene (reference sequence). The CDR3 consists of 13 residues. CDR3 protein: CASSSHGAYEQYF. CDR3 nucleotide sequence: TGTGCCAGCAGTTCCCACGGGGCCTACGAGCAGTACTTC.

This clonotype was observed at least ten times. The chain recombines TRBV28 with TRBJ2-5; 7 bases fit TRBD1. Germline V gene data show CDR1 as MDHEN and CDR2 as SYDVKM. The CDR3 is 15 residues long. The J segment lost 4 bases and the V segment lost 7 bases, leaving 12 bases of the junction unmatched. CDR3 sequence reads: CASKFRGTTRETQYF. DNA for the CDR3: TGTGCCAGCAAATTCAGGGGGACGACAAGAGAGACCCAGTACTTC.

This clonotype occurred many times. The rearrangement joins TRBV6-1 to TRBJ2-1, with 8 bases matching TRBD2. This CDR3 has 15 residues. Germline loops: CDR1 MNHNS, CDR2 SASEGT. The V and J ends lost 6 bases and 7 bases, in that order; junction bases with no gene match: 11. CDR3 in DNA: TGTGCCAGCAGCCCCGGGAGGGGGAACTGGAATGAGCAGTTCTTC. Protein sequence: CASSPGRGNWNEQFF.

This clonotype was detected ten times or more. The chain joins TRBV20-1 to TRBJ2-7; TRBD2 matches at 10 bases. The J segment lost 11 bases and the V segment lost 0 bases, leaving 10 bases of the junction unmatched. Germline-derived CDR1 and CDR2 are DFQATT and SNEGSKA (reference sequence). CDR3 length equals 14 residues. CDR3 loop: CSARDRGLAGDEYF. CDR3 DNA: TGCAGTGCTAGAGATCGTGGTCTAGCGGGGGACGAGTACTTC.

This clonotype was detected many times. The chain employs TRBV12-3 or TRBV12-4 and TRBJ1-1; D not resolved. CDR3 size: 11 residues. The V end lost 7 bases, the J end lost 5 bases, and 8 bases lay between the germline ends. This CDR3 is CASMMGTEAFF. CDR3 DNA sequence: TGTGCCAGCATGATGGGGACTGAAGCTTTCTTT.

Ten or more counts support this clonotype. The chain links TRBV6-9 to TRBJ2-7; D is ambiguous. The CDR3 is made up of 15 amino acids. Germline V gene sequence: CDR1 MNHGY, CDR2 SVAAGI. V lost 3 bases to trimming and J lost 0 bases, with 12 bases between them. CDR3 region: CASSYGLGASYEQYF. The CDR3 DNA sequence: TGTGCCAGCAGTTACGGGTTAGGAGCCTCCTACGAGCAGTACTTC.

This clonotype came up many times. The genes are TRBV28 and TRBJ1-4; D gene uncertain. V was cut by 6 bases and J by 4 bases, with 3 bases left in between. The CDR3 sequence is 11 residues long. Germline V CDR1 and CDR2: MDHEN, SYDVKM. CDR3 sequence: CASSVNEKLFF. The CDR3 DNA reads as TGTGCCAGCAGCGTTAATGAAAAACTGTTTTTT.

This clonotype was seen many times. This chain connects TRBV2 to TRBJ2-1; TRBD1 matches 8 bases. Germline V lookup: CDR1 SNHLY, CDR2 FYNNEI. V lost 9 bases, J lost 8 bases, and 3 bases stayed unmatched. The CDR3 is made up of 11 amino acids. CDR3 nucleotide sequence: TGTGCCAGTAACAGGGGGGATGAGCAGTTCTTC. As protein: CASNRGDEQFF.

This clonotype has a count of ten or more. The chain combines TRBV6-1 with TRBJ1-1; 8 bases are shared with TRBD1. CDR3 length: 11 residues. In germline, CDR1 is MNHNS, CDR2 SASEGT. V shed 6 bases, J shed 10 bases, and the junction held 4 bases outside the gene matches. The CDR3 is CASRDTGGAFF. In DNA, the CDR3 is TGTGCCAGCAGGGACACAGGGGGAGCTTTCTTT.

Many counts were recorded for this clonotype. This chain links TRBV6-2 or TRBV6-3 with TRBJ1-4; D perhaps matches TRBD1 (5 bases). This CDR3 has 14 residues. V was cut by 2 bases and J by 6 bases, with 10 bases left in between. The germline CDR1 and CDR2 sequences are MNHEY and SVGEGT. CDR3: CASSYPGPDEKLFF. The CDR3 DNA reads TGTGCCAGCAGTTACCCGGGACCGGATGAAAAACTGTTTTTT.

This clonotype was counted between two and nine times. A read error may explain this, as a much larger clone is one base away. The chain combines TRBV14 with TRBJ2-1, with TRBD2 matching over 7 bases. The germline CDR1 and CDR2 sequences are SGHDN and FVKESK. The CDR3 spans 14 residues. In DNA, the CDR3 is TGTGCCAGCAGCCAAACGGCGGGAGTAAATGAGCAGCTCTTC. This encodes CASSQTAGVNEQLF.

The chain recombines TRBV5-4 with TRBJ1-2; 10 bases line up with TRBD1. The junction had 6 bases not matched to a gene; V was cut back by 5 bases and J by 5 bases. This CDR3 region has 14 residues. Germline-derived CDR1 and CDR2 are SGHNT and YYREEE (reference sequence). CDR3 amino acids: CASRRGQGTYGYTF. The CDR3 region has the DNA TGTGCCAGCAGGCGGGGACAGGGGACGTATGGCTACACCTTC.

This clonotype was seen a handful of times. The rearrangement links TRBV28 to TRBJ2-7; TRBD1 matches at 7 bases. This CDR3 is built from 18 residues. Germline V gives CDR1 MDHEN, CDR2 SYDVKM. V shed 1 base and J 6 bases; nucleotides not matched to a gene: 18. The CDR3 DNA reads TGTGCCAGCAGTTTATATGGGCAGGAGACAGGGCCCCTACGCGAGCAGTACTTC. Its protein is CASSLYGQETGPLREQYF.